Sequencing of this TCR beta chain was carried out in a study of blood T cell repertoires in COVID-19. Seattle enrolled patients during active infection and tracked them longitudinally. The protocol was immunoSEQ multiplex PCR, while the TCRdb copy is restricted to in-frame clones and leaves out a portion. The data show about 340,000 clones, with over 70% seen just once and under 6.5% held by the top ten. CDR1 MGHRA and CDR2 YSYEKL come from the germline V gene. The CDR3 consists of 17 residues. The junction had 12 bases not matched to a gene; V was cut back by 1 base and J by 6 bases. The J gene is TRBJ1-2, the V gene TRBV4-1, with TRBD1 identical over 9 bases. Sequenced: peripheral blood. The clonotype comes from a woman aged 45-65 years with COVID-19, enrolled during active disease. The CDR3 loop reads CASSQGLNRGRQDGYTF. CDR3 sequence (DNA): TGCGCCAGCAGCCAAGGACTAAACAGGGGGCGCCAGGATGGCTACACCTTC.